The 11 T cell receptor beta chains given below trace back to one sample, sequenced in a study of blood T cell repertoires in COVID-19 (dated by TCRdb to 2020 to 2021). Preparation of the library involved the immunoSEQ multiplex PCR assay. TCRdb obtained this table from immuneACCESS and retained in-frame rearrangements with V and J assigned. These tables miss some clones; where compared with another copy, unresolved V genes account for less than half of the shortfall, and the remainder is unexplained. Here the sample has under 150,000 clones; 88% occur a single time. In total, the top ten clones hold approximately 8% of the sample. The sample taken for sequencing was peripheral blood. The receptor source for this set is a man aged 45-65 years with acute or convalescent COVID-19.

A single count supports this clone. The gene calls are TRBV18 and TRBJ2-5; D might be TRBD2 (5 bases). V was pared by 3 bases and J by 3 bases, with 11 bases between. Per germline, CDR1 KGHSH and CDR2 LQKENI. The CDR3 length is 14 residues. The CDR3 region is CASSPGAPKETQYF. For the CDR3, the DNA is TGTGCCAGCTCACCGGGAGCGCCCAAAGAGACCCAGTACTTC.

The chain recombines TRBV6-1 with TRBJ2-1; D is perhaps TRBD1 (6 bases). Trimming pared 2 bases from V and 0 bases from J, leaving 8 bases between. This CDR3 is built from 15 residues. Germline V gene data show CDR1 as MNHNS and CDR2 as SASEGT. For the CDR3, the DNA is TGTGCCAGCAGTGAACAACAGGGCTCCTACAATGAGCAGTTCTTC. Translating gives CASSEQQGSYNEQFF.

The V call is TRBV5-1, the J call TRBJ1-2; 11 bases line up with TRBD1. The CDR3 runs to 15 residues. CDR1 is SGHRS and CDR2 is YFSETQ in the germline V gene. The trim removed 4 bases at V and 7 bases at J, leaving 9 bases unmatched. CDR3 sequence: CASSMGTGGSGGYTF. DNA of the CDR3: TGCGCCAGCAGCATGGGGACAGGGGGATCTGGTGGCTACACCTTC. The complete variable domain, with remaining parts taken from reference TRBV5-1 and TRBJ1-2, reads KAGVTQTPRYLIKTRGQQVTLSCSPISGHRSVSWYQQTPGQGLQFLFEYFSETQRNKGNFPGRFSGRQFSNSRSEMNVSTLELGDSALYLCASSMGTGGSGGYTFGSGTRLTVV.

The chain recombines TRBV10-2 with TRBJ2-7; no clear D gene. The CDR3 contains 13 residues. The germline V gene encodes CDR1 WSHSY and CDR2 SAAADI. Trimming removed 4 bases from V and 1 base from J, with 8 bases in between. The CDR3 DNA reads TGCGCCAGCAGTGGGCCCCTTTCCTACGAGCAGTACTTC. As protein: CASSGPLSYEQYF.

V gene TRBV12-5 combines with J gene TRBJ1-3, with D perhaps matching TRBD1 (6 bases). Germline CDR1 LGHNT, CDR2 FRNRAP. The CDR3 is made up of 14 amino acids. Trimming removed 2 bases at V and 2 bases at J, with 7 bases between. The CDR3 reads CASGLTGTGNTIYF. As DNA, the CDR3 is TGTGCTAGTGGTTTGACAGGGACTGGAAACACCATATATTTT.

This clone occurred once. The chain uses TRBV7-2 and TRBJ2-7; 7 positions match TRBD2. This CDR3 contains 15 residues. V trimming: 3 bases; J trimming: 4 bases; junction bases outside the gene matches: 9. Per germline, CDR1 SGHTA and CDR2 FQGNSA. CDR3: CASSFQTSPSYEQYF. CDR3 in DNA: TGTGCCAGCAGCTTTCAGACTAGCCCGAGTTACGAGCAGTACTTC. Full variable domain (rest looked up from reference TRBV7-2 and TRBJ2-7): GAGVSQSPSNKVTEKGKDVELRCDPISGHTALYWYRQSLGQGLEFLIYFQGNSAPDKSGLPSDRFSAERTGGSVSTLTIQRTQQEDSAVYLCASSFQTSPSYEQYFGPGTRLTVT.

This clone was recorded once. The V and J genes are TRBV5-1 and TRBJ2-6; TRBD1 is a possible D gene (6 bases). The CDR3 has 20 residues. Trimming left V 2 bases short and J 0 bases short, with 21 bases between. CDR1 SGHRS and CDR2 YFSETQ come from the germline V gene. The CDR3 is CASSFTDVRTAVSGANVLTF. CDR3 DNA: TGCGCCAGCAGCTTTACGGATGTACGGACAGCCGTCTCTGGGGCCAACGTCCTGACTTTC.

V is TRBV4-1 and J is TRBJ1-5; D uncertain. V was pared by 0 bases and J by 6 bases, with 12 bases between. There are 15 residues in the CDR3. Germline V CDR1 and CDR2: MGHRA, YSYEKL. The CDR3, as DNA: TGCGCCAGCAGCCAAGATGCGGGGTTCGGTCAGCCCCAGCATTTT. Amino acids: CASSQDAGFGQPQHF.

V is TRBV2 and J is TRBJ2-5, with 14 bases lining up with TRBD2. The CDR3 covers 16 residues. The trim removed 6 bases at V and 2 bases at J, leaving 5 bases unmatched. CDR1 is SNHLY and CDR2 is FYNNEI in the germline V gene. The CDR3 sequence is CASSVGTSGSQETQYF. CDR3 nucleotide sequence: TGTGCCAGCAGCGTTGGGACTAGCGGGAGTCAAGAGACCCAGTACTTC. Variable domain in full (rest from reference TRBV2 and TRBJ2-5): EPEVTQTPSHQVTQMGQEVILRCVPISNHLYFYWYRQILGQKVEFLVSFYNNEISEKSEIFDDQFSVERPDGSNFTLKIRSTKLEDSAMYFCASSVGTSGSQETQYFGPGTRLLVL.

V gene TRBV7-2 combines with J gene TRBJ2-1; 7 nucleotides align to TRBD1. The CDR3 covers 15 residues. V shed 5 bases and J 5 bases; nucleotides not matched to a gene: 9. In germline, CDR1 is SGHTA, CDR2 FQGNSA. CDR3 residues: CASSLDGTDNNEQFF. CDR3 DNA sequence: TGTGCCAGCAGCCTAGACGGGACAGACAACAATGAGCAGTTCTTC.

V usage is TRBV4-1 and J usage is TRBJ1-1; TRBD1 is a possible D gene (5 bases). This CDR3 comprises 13 residues. Germline V gene lookup returns CDR1 MGHRA and CDR2 YSYEKL. Deletions cut 8 bases from V and 3 bases from J, with 13 bases between. CDR3 loop: CASFGAWDTEAFF. CDR3 nucleotide sequence: TGCGCCAGCTTTGGGGCATGGGACACTGAAGCTTTCTTT.